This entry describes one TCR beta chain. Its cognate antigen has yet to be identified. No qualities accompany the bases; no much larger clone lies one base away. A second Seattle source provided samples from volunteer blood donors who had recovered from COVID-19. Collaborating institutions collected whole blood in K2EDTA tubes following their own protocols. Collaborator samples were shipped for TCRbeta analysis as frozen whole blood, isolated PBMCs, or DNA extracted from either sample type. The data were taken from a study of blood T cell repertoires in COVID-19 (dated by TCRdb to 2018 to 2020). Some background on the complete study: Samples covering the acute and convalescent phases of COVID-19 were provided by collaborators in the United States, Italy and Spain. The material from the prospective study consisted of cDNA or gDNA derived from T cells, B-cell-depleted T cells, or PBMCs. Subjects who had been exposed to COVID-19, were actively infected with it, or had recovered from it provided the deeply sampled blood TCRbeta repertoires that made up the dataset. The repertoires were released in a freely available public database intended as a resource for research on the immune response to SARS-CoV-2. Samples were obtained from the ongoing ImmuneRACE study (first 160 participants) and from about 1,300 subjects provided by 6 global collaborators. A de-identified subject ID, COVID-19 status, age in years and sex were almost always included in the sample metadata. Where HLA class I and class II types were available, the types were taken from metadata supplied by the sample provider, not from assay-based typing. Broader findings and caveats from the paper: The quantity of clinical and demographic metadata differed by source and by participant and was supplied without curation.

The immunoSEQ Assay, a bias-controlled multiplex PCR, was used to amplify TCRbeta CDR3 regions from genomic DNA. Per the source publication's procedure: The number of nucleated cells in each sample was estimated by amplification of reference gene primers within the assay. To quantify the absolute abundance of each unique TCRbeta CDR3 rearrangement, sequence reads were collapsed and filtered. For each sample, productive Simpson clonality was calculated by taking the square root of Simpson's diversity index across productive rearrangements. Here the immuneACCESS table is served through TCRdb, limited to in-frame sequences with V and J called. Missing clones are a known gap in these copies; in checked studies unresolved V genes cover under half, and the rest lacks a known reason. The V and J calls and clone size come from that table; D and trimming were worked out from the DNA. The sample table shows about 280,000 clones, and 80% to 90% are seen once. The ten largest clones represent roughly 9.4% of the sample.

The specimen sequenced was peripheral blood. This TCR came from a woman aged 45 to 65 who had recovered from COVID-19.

The DNA sequence reads TGTGCCAGCAGTTACTCCGGGACAGGGGGCTACGAGCAGTACTTC. Its translation is CASSYSGTGGYEQYF. The chain is assembled from TRBV6-2 or TRBV6-3 and TRBJ2-7; 11 central nucleotides agree with TRBD1. V is pruned by 0 bases and J by 3 bases, leaving 1 base of the junction without a gene match. In the germline V gene, CDR1 corresponds to MNHEY and CDR2 to SVGEGT. The CDR3 measures 15 amino acids from cysteine to phenylalanine. The CDR3 DNA has 45 bases and is translated from base 1.